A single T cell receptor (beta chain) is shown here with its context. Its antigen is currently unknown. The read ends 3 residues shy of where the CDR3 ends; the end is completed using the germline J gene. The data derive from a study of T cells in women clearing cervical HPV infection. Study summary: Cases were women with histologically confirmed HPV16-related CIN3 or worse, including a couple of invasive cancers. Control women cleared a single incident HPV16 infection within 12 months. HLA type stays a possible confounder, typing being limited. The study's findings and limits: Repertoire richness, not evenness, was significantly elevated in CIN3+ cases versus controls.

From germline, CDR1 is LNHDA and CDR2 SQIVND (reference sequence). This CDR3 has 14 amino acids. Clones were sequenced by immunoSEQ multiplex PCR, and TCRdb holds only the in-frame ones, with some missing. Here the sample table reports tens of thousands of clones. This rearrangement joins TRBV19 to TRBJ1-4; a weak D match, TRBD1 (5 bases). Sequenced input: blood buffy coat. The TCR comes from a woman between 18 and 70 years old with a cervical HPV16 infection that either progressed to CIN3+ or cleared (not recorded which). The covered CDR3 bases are TGTGCCAGTAGTTCAGGGACTGGGGCCAACGTA. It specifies CASSSGTGANV. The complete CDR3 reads CASSSGTGANVLFF.